This section outlines one TCR beta chain sequence together with its context. Per the original methods: Amplification of reference gene primers provided the estimated nucleated cell counts. Measured with immunoSEQ multiplex PCR; TCRdb has only the in-frame clones, and not every one. V and J calls and clone size are those listed in that table; D and trimming were worked out from the DNA. The data hold tens of thousands of clones, with roughly 80% observed a single time. The V gene lost 4 bases and the J gene lost 3 bases, with 12 bases spanning the gap. The CDR3 is made up of 15 amino acids. The germline V gene has CDR1 LNHDA and CDR2 SQIVND (reference sequence). The data belong to a study of blood T cell repertoires in COVID-19.

This TCR was recovered from a human donor in a cohort sampled during active or convalescent COVID-19. The sequencing input was peripheral blood. V and J are TRBV19 and TRBJ2-2; D unresolved. CDR3 coding DNA: TGTGCCAGTAGTAGCCTCCCGCAGGACACCGGGGAGCTGTTTTTT. It is translated as CASSSLPQDTGELFF.